A single sample gave rise to the 23 T cell receptor beta chains below, sequenced in a study of T cell clonality in common variable immunodeficiency. This table comes from immunoSEQ multiplex PCR, and its TCRdb copy is limited to in-frame clones, with some not included. The table lists roughly 42,000 clones, with no singletons. Sequenced input: peripheral blood mononuclear cells. These receptors originate from a person aged 18 to 75 in good health.

There are many counts of this clone. The sequenced fragment ends 3 residues before the CDR3 boundary, so the rest is inferred from the germline J gene. This chain joins TRBV29-1 and TRBJ1-2, with D perhaps matching TRBD1 (6 bases). Between the trimmed V and J ends, which lost 4 bases and 4 bases, there was a span of 19 bases. CDR1 is SQVTM and CDR2 is ANQGSEA in the germline V gene. This CDR3 has 15 amino acids. The CDR3 sequence: CSVAAGARTAYGYTF. The sequenced part of the CDR3 DNA is TGCAGCGTTGCTGCTGGGGCCAGGACAGCCTATGGC. Using reference TRBV29-1 and TRBJ1-2 for the parts outside the CDR3, the full variable domain is SAVISQKPSRDICQRGTSLTIQCQVDSQVTMMFWYRQQPGQSLTLIATANQGSEATYESGFVIDKFPISRPNLTFSTLTVSNMSPEDSSIYLCSVAAGARTAYGYTFGSGTRLTVV.

The table lists this clone with many counts. Coverage ceases 3 residues before the CDR3 finishes, and the germline J gene fills in the end. Different DNA sequences within this sample yield the same CDR3. The V and J genes are TRBV5-1 and TRBJ2-3; the match to TRBD2 covers 15 bases. Germline CDR1 and CDR2: SGHRS and YFSETQ. The CDR3 consists of 18 residues. The V gene end was trimmed by 4 bases and the J gene end by 3 bases; junction bases not matched to a gene: 9. The CDR3 reads CASSPGLAGGPSTDTQYF. The CDR3 DNA, read in part, is TGCGCCAGCAGCCCTGGACTAGCGGGAGGGCCAAGTACAGATACG.

This clone appeared many times. Read sequence stops 3 residues before the CDR3 end, and the germline J gene provides the missing end. The V gene is TRBV2, the J gene TRBJ1-2; tentatively, D is TRBD1 (5 bases). In germline, CDR1 is SNHLY, CDR2 FYNNEI. This CDR3 is 12 amino acids long. The DNA read from the CDR3 is TGTGCTTCTCGACAGACTAACTATGGC. It specifies CASRQTNYG. The entire CDR3 is CASRQTNYGYTF. Drawing the rest from reference TRBV2 and TRBJ1-2, the complete variable domain is EPEVTQTPSHQVTQMGQEVILRCVPISNHLYFYWYRQILGQKVEFLVSFYNNEISEKSEIFDDQFSVERPDGSNFTLKIRSTKLEDSAMYFCASRQTNYGYTFGSGTRLTVV.

This clone was picked up many times. From the germline J gene comes the end of the CDR3, since the read stops 3 residues before it. The chain employs TRBV6-1 and TRBJ2-7; a possible D gene is TRBD2 (6 bases). The CDR3 is made up of 16 amino acids. V lost 2 bases, J lost 4 bases, and 18 bases lay in between. The germline gives CDR1 MNHNS, CDR2 SASEGT. The CDR3 here is CASSERATRRGYEQYF. The DNA read from the CDR3 is TGTGCCAGCAGTGAAAGGGCGACGCGGAGGGGATACGAG.

This clone has a count of ten or more. An end of the junction differs from the germline gene, which may be a read error. Read coverage stops 3 residues before the CDR3 terminus; the germline J gene supplies the remainder. This chain connects TRBV6-4 to TRBJ2-1; 8 positions match TRBD1. Germline values: CDR1 MRHNA, CDR2 SNTAGT. There are 17 residues in the CDR3. CDR3 in amino acids: CASRDSFGTGPYNEQFF. The covered CDR3 bases are TGTGCCAGCAGGGACTCCTTCGGGACAGGCCCTTACAATGAG.

This clone was found many times. The sequenced fragment ends 3 residues before the CDR3 boundary, so the rest is inferred from the germline J gene. The chain links TRBV10-3 to TRBJ1-5; 7 bases match TRBD1. Germline values: CDR1 ENHRY, CDR2 SYGVKD. This CDR3 has 13 amino acids. The V and J ends lost 6 bases and 5 bases, in that order; junction bases with no gene match: 4. The covered CDR3 bases are TGTGCCATCAGCCCAACAGGGGATCAGCCC. Its protein product is CAISPTGDQP. The CDR3 in its entirety is CAISPTGDQPQHF.

In this sample, this clone turned up many times. The read is 3 residues too short to cover the CDR3 end, so that end is filled in from the germline J gene. This rearrangement joins TRBV5-1 to TRBJ1-2; 7 bases map to TRBD1. The V segment lost 0 bases and the J segment 6 bases; nucleotides outside the gene matches: 17. CDR3 length: 18 residues. Looked up from germline, CDR1 is SGHRS and CDR2 is YFSETQ. Incomplete CDR3 DNA: TGCGCCAGCAGCTTGGCGGATCCTCTTAGGACAGGAAAGAATGGC. Its translation: CASSLADPLRTGKNG. The complete CDR3 sequence is CASSLADPLRTGKNGYTF.

This clone was detected ten times or more. The read ends 3 residues early relative to the CDR3; the germline J gene fills the gap. The chain has TRBV2 and TRBJ2-3, with 11 bases fitting TRBD2. Per germline, CDR1 SNHLY and CDR2 FYNNEI. The CDR3 runs to 15 residues. With V trimmed by 5 bases and J by 2 bases, 3 bases remained unmatched. The sequenced part of the CDR3 DNA is TGTGCCAGCAGTTTAGCGGGAGGGAACACAGATACG. Translating gives CASSLAGGNTDT. The full CDR3 protein is CASSLAGGNTDTQYF.

This clone was observed at least ten times. The observed sequence ends 3 residues before the CDR3 terminus, with the missing tail filled in from the germline J gene. The rearrangement links TRBV6-2 or TRBV6-3 to TRBJ2-3; 10 bases fit TRBD2. CDR1 and CDR2 from the germline V gene are MNHEY and SVGEGT. This CDR3 is built from 15 residues. Trimming removed 8 bases from V and 2 bases from J; junction bases left unmatched: 7. The CDR3 loop reads CASGAGTSDTDTQYF. CDR3 DNA (partial): TGTGCCAGCGGGGCCGGGACTAGCGACACAGATACG.

The sample holds many counts of this clone. The read terminates 3 residues ahead of where the CDR3 ends, so the germline J gene completes it. The V call is TRBV12-3 or TRBV12-4, the J call TRBJ1-1; D is perhaps TRBD1 (5 bases). Trimming cost V 6 bases and J 1 base, with 9 bases left between them. The CDR3 contains 13 residues. The sequenced part of the CDR3 DNA is TGTGCCAGCAGCTTTACAGGGAACACTGAA. Encoded protein: CASSFTGNTE. The CDR3 as a whole reads CASSFTGNTEAFF.

This clone was observed at least ten times. From the germline J gene comes the end of the CDR3, since the read stops 3 residues before it. This rearrangement joins TRBV5-1 to TRBJ2-7; 10 bases fit TRBD2. The junction had 14 bases not matched to a gene; V was cut back by 2 bases and J by 3 bases. The germline V gene encodes CDR1 SGHRS and CDR2 YFSETQ. The CDR3 loop spans 18 amino acids. The chain's CDR3 is CASSFRGSGRGLDYEQYF. The CDR3 DNA, read in part, is TGCGCCAGCAGCTTCAGAGGCAGCGGGAGGGGGCTTGACTACGAG.

This clone has a count of ten or more. The read comes to an end 3 residues before the CDR3 does, leaving the germline J gene to fill in the end. The chain has TRBV20-1 and TRBJ2-5, with D unclear. The CDR3 sequence is 13 residues long. Trimming took 3 bases from V and 2 from J, leaving 10 bases between them. CDR1 and CDR2 from the germline V gene are DFQATT and SNEGSKA (reference sequence). CDR3 DNA (partial): TGCAGTGCTAGGGGCAGCCCACAAGAGACC. Protein product: CSARGSPQET. The whole CDR3 protein is CSARGSPQETQYF.

The table lists this clone with many counts. The sequenced part of the CDR3 DNA is TGTGCCAGCAGCTTAGCGACAGGGGGCTGGGTTAATTCACCG. Translating gives CASSLATGGWVNSP. The complete CDR3 protein is CASSLATGGWVNSPLFF. The V gene is TRBV7-8, the J gene TRBJ2-2; TRBD1 matches 10 bases. Coverage ceases 3 residues before the CDR3 finishes, and the germline J gene fills in the end. Germline CDR1 SGHVS, CDR2 FQNEAQ. CDR3 length equals 17 residues.

The table lists this clone with many counts. The read gets to within 3 residues of the CDR3 end, and the germline J gene fills in the rest. The chain employs TRBV6-1 and TRBJ2-7; 7 bases agree with TRBD1. CDR1 MNHNS and CDR2 SASEGT come from the germline V gene. Trimming at V came to 3 bases and at J to 2 bases, leaving 7 bases not matched to a gene. The CDR3 is 15 residues long. The DNA read from the CDR3 is TGTGCCAGCAGTGACCCCGGCAGGGGGACCTACGAG. Its translation: CASSDPGRGTYE. The whole CDR3 protein reads CASSDPGRGTYEQYF.

This clone was counted at least ten times. The read comes to an end 3 residues before the CDR3 does, leaving the germline J gene to fill in the end. The chain uses TRBV20-1 and TRBJ2-5; D perhaps matches TRBD2 (6 bases). Germline lookup yields CDR1 DFQATT and CDR2 SNEGSKA (reference sequence). The CDR3 has 12 residues. V gave up 8 bases and J gave up 4 bases, with 14 bases separating them. The CDR3 loop reads CSSRTIGETQYF. CDR3 DNA (partial): TGCAGTTCAAGGACTATAGGAGAGACC.

The sample holds many counts of this clone. The read falls 3 residues short of the CDR3 end, and the missing part is taken from the germline J gene. The chain carries TRBV5-1 and TRBJ1-3, with a weak D call TRBD1 (6 bases). The CDR3 covers 15 residues. V lost 0 bases to trimming and J lost 3 bases, with 10 bases between them. Germline V gene lookup returns CDR1 SGHRS and CDR2 YFSETQ. The CDR3 loop is CASSLGTVSGNTIYF. The CDR3 bases that were read are TGCGCCAGCAGCTTGGGGACAGTCAGTGGAAACACC. Looking up the rest from reference TRBV5-1 and TRBJ1-3 gives the full variable domain: KAGVTQTPRYLIKTRGQQVTLSCSPISGHRSVSWYQQTPGQGLQFLFEYFSETQRNKGNFPGRFSGRQFSNSRSEMNVSTLELGDSALYLCASSLGTVSGNTIYFGEGSWLTVV.

This clone was seen ten or more times. The read falls 3 residues short of the CDR3 end, and the missing part is taken from the germline J gene. This chain uses TRBV29-1 with TRBJ2-1; D is unclear. CDR1 is SQVTM and CDR2 is ANQGSEA in the germline V gene. This CDR3 is 13 amino acids long. Trimming removed 2 bases from V and 1 base from J, with 6 bases in between. The CDR3 loop is CSVERLSYNEQFF. Partial CDR3 DNA: TGCAGCGTTGAAAGGTTATCCTACAATGAG.

This clone has at least ten counts. The read falls 3 residues short of the CDR3 end, and the missing part is taken from the germline J gene. The chain has TRBV20-1 and TRBJ2-7; a weak D match, TRBD2 (5 bases). V lost 0 bases and J 0 bases, leaving 12 bases between the germline ends. CDR1 is DFQATT and CDR2 is SNEGSKA in the germline V gene (reference sequence). The CDR3 extends over 15 amino acids. CDR3 bases read: TGCAGTGCTAGAGATAGAGGGTCCCACTCCTACGAG. Its translation: CSARDRGSHSYE. The complete CDR3 sequence is CSARDRGSHSYEQYF.

Many counts were recorded for this clone. Sequencing ends 3 residues short of the CDR3 end; the germline J gene provides the rest. The rearrangement uses TRBV5-1 and TRBJ1-1; TRBD1 agrees at 7 bases. Trimming removed 5 bases from V and 3 bases from J; junction bases left unmatched: 7. Germline CDR1 and CDR2: SGHRS and YFSETQ. CDR3 size: 14 residues. The part of the CDR3 DNA that was read is TGCGCCAGCAGGGCACCGGGACAGCACACTGAA. Amino acid sequence: CASRAPGQHTE. The entire CDR3 is CASRAPGQHTEAFF.

At least ten counts were recorded for this clone. The CDR3 end is not reached by the read, which stops 3 residues before it; the germline J gene fills it in. The genes are TRBV5-1 and TRBJ1-2; possibly TRBD1 for D (5 bases). From germline, CDR1 is SGHRS and CDR2 YFSETQ. V was clipped by 0 bases and J by 2 bases, with 8 bases between them. This CDR3 region has 14 residues. CDR3 loop: CASSLGQKNYGYTF. The covered CDR3 bases are TGCGCCAGCAGCTTGGGACAGAAGAACTATGGC.

This clone was counted at least ten times. Read data end 3 residues before the CDR3 end; the end is taken from the germline J gene. The J gene is TRBJ2-1, the V gene TRBV7-9; perhaps TRBD1 as D (5 bases). This CDR3 spans 14 amino acids. Germline CDR1 reads SEHNR; CDR2 reads FQNEAQ (reference sequence). V was cut by 8 bases and J by 7 bases, with 18 bases left in between. The part of the CDR3 DNA that was read is TGTGCCAGCTCTGGGGCAAGGACACAAAATGAG. Protein: CASSGARTQNE. In full, the CDR3 is CASSGARTQNEQFF.

The table lists this clone with many counts. From the germline J gene comes the end of the CDR3, since the read stops 3 residues before it. This chain joins TRBV5-1 and TRBJ1-2; 11 nucleotides align to TRBD1. The V gene end was trimmed by 4 bases and the J gene end by 6 bases; junction bases not matched to a gene: 8. Germline V lookup: CDR1 SGHRS, CDR2 YFSETQ. This CDR3 has 15 residues. The covered CDR3 bases are TGCGCCAGCAGCACCCAAGGACAGGGGGCAAATGGC. Its translation is CASSTQGQGANG. The entire CDR3 sequence reads CASSTQGQGANGYTF.

The sample holds many counts of this clone. The CDR3 protein is CASSLGDRGMDTEAFF. Incomplete CDR3 DNA: TGCGCCAGCAGCTTGGGAGACAGGGGTATGGACACTGAA. This sequence joins TRBV5-1 and TRBJ1-1, with TRBD1 identical over 8 bases. With the read ending 3 residues before the CDR3 end, the germline J gene is used to fill in that end. CDR1 SGHRS and CDR2 YFSETQ come from the germline V gene. J lost 3 bases, V lost 0 bases, and 7 bases had no gene match. The CDR3 has 16 amino acids.